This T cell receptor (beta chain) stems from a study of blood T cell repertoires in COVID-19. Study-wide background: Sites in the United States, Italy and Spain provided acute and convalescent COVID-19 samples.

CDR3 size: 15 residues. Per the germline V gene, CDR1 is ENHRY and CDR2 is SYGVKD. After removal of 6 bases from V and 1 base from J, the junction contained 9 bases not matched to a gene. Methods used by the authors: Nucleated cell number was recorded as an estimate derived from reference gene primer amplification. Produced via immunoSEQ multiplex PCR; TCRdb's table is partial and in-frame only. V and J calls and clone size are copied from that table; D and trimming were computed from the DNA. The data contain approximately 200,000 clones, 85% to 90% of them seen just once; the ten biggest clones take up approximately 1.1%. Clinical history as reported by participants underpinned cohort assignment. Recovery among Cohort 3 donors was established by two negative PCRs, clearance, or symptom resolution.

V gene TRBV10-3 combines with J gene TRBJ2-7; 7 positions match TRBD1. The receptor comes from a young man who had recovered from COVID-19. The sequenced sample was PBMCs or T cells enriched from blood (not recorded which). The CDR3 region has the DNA TGTGCCATCAGAGGGGCCACAGGGGTTTCCTACGAGCAGTACTTC. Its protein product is CAIRGATGVSYEQYF.